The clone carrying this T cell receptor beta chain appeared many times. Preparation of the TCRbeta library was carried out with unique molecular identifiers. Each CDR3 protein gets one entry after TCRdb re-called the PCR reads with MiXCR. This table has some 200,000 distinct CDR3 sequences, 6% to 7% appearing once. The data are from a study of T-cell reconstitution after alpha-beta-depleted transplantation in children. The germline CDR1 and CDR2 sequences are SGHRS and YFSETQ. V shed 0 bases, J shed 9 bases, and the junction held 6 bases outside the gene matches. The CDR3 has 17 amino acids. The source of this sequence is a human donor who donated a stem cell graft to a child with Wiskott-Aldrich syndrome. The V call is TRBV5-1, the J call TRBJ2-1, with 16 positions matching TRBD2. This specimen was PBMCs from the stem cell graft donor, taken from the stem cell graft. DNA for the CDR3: TGCGCCAGCAGCTTGGGGGGACTAGCGGGAGGGAGAAGTGAGCAGTTCTTC. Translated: CASSLGGLAGGRSEQFF.